The clone carrying this T cell receptor (beta chain) has just a few counts. Receiving focal radiation plus CTLA-4 blockade with ipilimumab were patients who had chemo-refractory metastatic non-small-cell lung cancer. Measured with immunoSEQ multiplex PCR; TCRdb has only the in-frame clones, and not every one. This table has 85,000 to 100,000 clones, 72% appearing once. Trimming cost V 3 bases and J 5 bases, with 7 bases left between them. The CDR3 loop spans 12 amino acids. Germline CDR1 is SGHAT and CDR2 is FQNNGV. This entry belongs to a study of radiotherapy plus CTLA-4 blockade in lung cancer. The starting material was peripheral blood, obtained from a patient treated with radiotherapy plus ipilimumab. The receptor was derived from a human donor with non-small cell lung cancer that progressed on radiotherapy plus ipilimumab. This chain links TRBV11-2 with TRBJ1-1; D perhaps matches TRBD1 (5 bases). The CDR3 nucleotides read TGTGCCAGCAGCTTCGGGGGGACTGAAGCTTTCTTT. Its translation is CASSFGGTEAFF. Full variable domain (outside the CDR3, taken from reference TRBV11-2 and TRBJ1-1): EAGVAQSPRYKIIEKRQSVAFWCNPISGHATLYWYQQILGQGPKLLIQFQNNGVVDDSQLPKDRFSAERLKGVDSTLKIQPAKLEDSAVYLCASSFGGTEAFFGQGTRLTVV.